This record looks at one T cell receptor beta chain sequence and its context. Its antigen is currently unknown. The method was immunoSEQ multiplex PCR; TCRdb's version includes in-frame clones alone and lacks a portion of them. The sample yields about 180,000 clones, around 88% seen once. This entry comes from a study of Ad26.COV2.S vaccination and SARS-CoV-2 variants. Findings and limits, study-wide: It is possible that the TCR breadth and depth analyses underestimated the total T cell responses.

The clonotype comes from a human donor who had recovered from COVID-19. The sample consisted of peripheral blood, taken after recovery from COVID-19.

This CDR3 reads CASSDVWTSRGYTF. CDR3 DNA sequence: TGTGCCAGCAGTGACGTCTGGACGTCAAGGGGCTACACCTTC. The J gene is TRBJ1-2, the V gene TRBV6-1; the D is unclear. The ends were cut back, 3 bases at V and 8 bases at J, with 16 bases in the middle. The germline V gene has CDR1 MNHNS and CDR2 SASEGT. The CDR3 has 14 amino acids.